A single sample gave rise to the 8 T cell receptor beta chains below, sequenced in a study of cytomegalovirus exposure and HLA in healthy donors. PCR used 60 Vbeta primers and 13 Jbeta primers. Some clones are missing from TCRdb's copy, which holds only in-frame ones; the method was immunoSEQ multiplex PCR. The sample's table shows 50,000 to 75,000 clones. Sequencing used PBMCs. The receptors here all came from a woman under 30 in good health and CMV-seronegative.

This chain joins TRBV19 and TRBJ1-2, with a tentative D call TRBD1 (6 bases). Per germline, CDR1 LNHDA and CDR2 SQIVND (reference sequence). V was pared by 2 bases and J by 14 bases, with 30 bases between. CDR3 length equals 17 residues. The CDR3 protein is CASSILPRTAPGFAQTF. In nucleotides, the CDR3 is TGTGCCAGTAGTATACTTCCCCGGACAGCTCCCGGGTTTGCACAGACCTTC.

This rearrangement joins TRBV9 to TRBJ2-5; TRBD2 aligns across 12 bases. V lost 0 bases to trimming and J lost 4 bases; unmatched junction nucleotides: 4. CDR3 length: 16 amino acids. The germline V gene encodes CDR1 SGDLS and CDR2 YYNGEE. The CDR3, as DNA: TGTGCCAGCAGCGTAGGGACTAGCGGGATCGGAGAGACCCAGTACTTC. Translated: CASSVGTSGIGETQYF.

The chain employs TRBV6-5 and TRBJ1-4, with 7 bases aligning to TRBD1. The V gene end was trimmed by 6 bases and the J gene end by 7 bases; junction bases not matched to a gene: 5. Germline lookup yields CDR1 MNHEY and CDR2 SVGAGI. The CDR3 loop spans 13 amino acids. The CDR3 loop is CASSPGTVEKLFF. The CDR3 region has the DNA TGTGCCAGCAGCCCAGGGACAGTTGAAAAACTGTTTTTT.

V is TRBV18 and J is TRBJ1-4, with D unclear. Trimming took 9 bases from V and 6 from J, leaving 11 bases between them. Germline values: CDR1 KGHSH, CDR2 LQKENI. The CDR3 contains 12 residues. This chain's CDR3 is CASGAADEKLFF. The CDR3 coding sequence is TGTGCCAGTGGAGCCGCGGATGAAAAACTGTTTTTT.

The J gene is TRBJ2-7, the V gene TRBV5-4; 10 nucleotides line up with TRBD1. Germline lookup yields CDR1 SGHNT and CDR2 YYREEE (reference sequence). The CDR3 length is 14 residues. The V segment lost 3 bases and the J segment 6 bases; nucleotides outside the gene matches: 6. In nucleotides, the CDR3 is TGTGCCAGCAGCTCCCGGGACAGGGGCGGCGAGCAGTACTTC. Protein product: CASSSRDRGGEQYF.

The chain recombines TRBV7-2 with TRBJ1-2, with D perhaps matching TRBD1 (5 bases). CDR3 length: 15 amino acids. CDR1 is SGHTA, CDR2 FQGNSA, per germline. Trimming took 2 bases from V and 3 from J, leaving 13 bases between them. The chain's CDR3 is CASSLLAGSYYGYTF. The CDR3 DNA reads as TGTGCCAGCAGCTTATTGGCAGGGTCATACTATGGCTACACCTTC.

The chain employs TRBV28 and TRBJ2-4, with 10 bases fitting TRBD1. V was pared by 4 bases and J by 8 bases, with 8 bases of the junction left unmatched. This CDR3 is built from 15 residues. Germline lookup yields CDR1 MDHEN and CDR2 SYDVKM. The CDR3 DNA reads TGTGCCAGCAGTTCCACTGGGACAGGGGAGGACATTCAGTACTTC. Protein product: CASSSTGTGEDIQYF. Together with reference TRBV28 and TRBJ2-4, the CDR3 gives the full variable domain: DVKVTQSSRYLVKRTGEKVFLECVQDMDHENMFWYRQDPGLGLRLIYFSYDVKMKEKGDIPEGYSVSREKKERFSLILESASTNQTSMYLCASSSTGTGEDIQYFGAGTRLSVL.

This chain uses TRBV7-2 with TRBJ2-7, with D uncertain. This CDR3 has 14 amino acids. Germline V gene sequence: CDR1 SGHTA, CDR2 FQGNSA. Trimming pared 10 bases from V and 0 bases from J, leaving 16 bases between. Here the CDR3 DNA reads TGTGCCACCGCCCGCGGTATCAGCTCCTACGAGCAGTACTTC. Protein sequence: CATARGISSYEQYF.